This T cell receptor (beta chain) is drawn from a study of human T cells and chemical hapten exposure. This clonotype was detected a few times. It was the library that attached unique molecular identifiers to individual cDNA molecules. TCRdb itself ran the RACE reads through MiXCR, one entry per CDR3 protein. The sample contains nearly 350,000 distinct CDR3 sequences, about 7% of which appear only once. The V and J ends lost 3 bases and 1 base respectively, with 7 bases between them. Germline V gives CDR1 LGHNA, CDR2 YNFKEQ. The CDR3 totals 15 residues. The time point here: patch test 1, 2 weeks after DPC sensitization. Treatment in this sample: therapeutic diphenylcyclopropenone sensitization with weekly scalp DPC. Participating donors were patients with alopecia, aged 18 to 70 years, considered appropriate candidates for DPC.

Sequences were derived from whole blood, sampled in connection with sensitization to the hapten diphenylcyclopropenone (DPC). This sequence joins TRBV4-2 and TRBJ2-6, with unresolved D. This receptor was obtained from a young woman with alopecia areata. Some clones in this sample may be carry-over from other donors' samples. CDR3 nucleotide sequence: TGTGCCAGCAGCCAGTTATTTTCTGGGGCCAACGTCCTGACTTTC. Amino acids: CASSQLFSGANVLTF.